This TCR beta chain was sequenced in a study of blood T cell repertoires in COVID-19. The trim removed 6 bases at V and 9 bases at J, leaving 5 bases unmatched. CDR3 length: 13 amino acids. Profiling relied on immunoSEQ multiplex PCR, and the TCRdb table lists in-frame clones only, not all of them. The sample has about 150,000 clones, 80% to 90% seen once; the top ten hold around 2.1%. Sequencing used peripheral blood. The J gene is TRBJ1-6, the V gene TRBV12-3 or TRBV12-4; 7 bases are a match to TRBD1. The receptor comes from an elderly woman with acute or convalescent COVID-19. CDR3 nucleotides: TGTGCCAGCAGAAACTCAGGGGGTTCACCCCTCCACTTT. It specifies CASRNSGGSPLHF.